This paragraph reports one TCR beta chain. These data originate in a study of cytomegalovirus exposure and HLA in healthy donors. The PCR employed 60 Vbeta primers together with 13 Jbeta primers. The protocol was immunoSEQ multiplex PCR, while the TCRdb copy is restricted to in-frame clones and leaves out a portion. The data show around 230,000 clones, more than 75% seen once. CDR1 is SGHRS and CDR2 is YFSETQ in the germline V gene. The CDR3 runs to 14 residues. The rearrangement joins TRBV5-1 to TRBJ2-5; unclear D gene. The J call may not be correct, given that the DNA end is closer to TRBJ2-7. The sequence came from a girl aged 2-10 years in good health and CMV-seronegative. The sequenced sample was PBMCs. Written as DNA, the CDR3 is TGCGCCAGCAGCTCCGGAGCGAGCTCCTACGAGCAGTACTTC. Translating it yields CASSSGASSYEQYF.